These 18 T cell receptor beta chains share one sample of origin, sequenced in a study of blood T cell repertoires in COVID-19. Method: immunoSEQ multiplex PCR; TCRdb's copy keeps in-frame clones and lacks some. The sample consists of some 400,000 clones, approximately 91% of them appearing once. Source material: PBMCs or T cells enriched from blood (not recorded which). These receptors came from a woman in her 40s who had been exposed to COVID-19.

The rearrangement uses TRBV7-9 and TRBJ1-1; D gene ambiguous. From germline, CDR1 is SEHNR and CDR2 FQNEAQ (reference sequence). This CDR3 region has 15 residues. V lost 4 bases and J lost 1, with 13 bases in between. The CDR3 here is CASSSYNRQNTEAFF. CDR3 in DNA: TGTGCCAGCAGCTCCTACAACCGACAGAACACTGAAGCTTTCTTT. The whole variable domain, remainder taken from reference TRBV7-9 and TRBJ1-1, is DTGVSQNPRHKITKRGQNVTFRCDPISEHNRLYWYRQTLGQGPEFLTYFQNEAQLEKSRLLSDRFSAERPKGSFSTLEIQRTEQGDSAMYLCASSSYNRQNTEAFFGQGTRLTVV.

V is TRBV5-6 and J is TRBJ1-2; the D gene is possibly TRBD1 (6 bases). CDR1 is SGHDT, CDR2 YYEEEE, per germline. The CDR3 covers 13 residues. The V gene lost 4 bases and the J gene lost 6 bases, with 13 bases spanning the gap. The CDR3 spells CASSPPGVDGYTF. As DNA, the CDR3 is TGTGCCAGCAGCCCCCCAGGGGTGGATGGCTACACCTTC.

The V and J genes are TRBV7-6 and TRBJ2-7; D unresolved. Trimming left V 1 base short and J 2 bases short, with 15 bases between. The length of the CDR3 is 16 residues. The germline gives CDR1 SGHVS, CDR2 FNYEAQ. The chain's CDR3 is CASSLEYAGAPYEQYF. The CDR3 coding sequence is TGTGCCAGCAGCTTAGAGTACGCAGGCGCCCCCTACGAGCAGTACTTC.

The chain joins TRBV7-3 to TRBJ1-1, with D tentatively TRBD1 (6 bases). Germline CDR1 is SGHTA and CDR2 is FQGTGA. Trimming removed 2 bases at V and 4 bases at J, with 14 bases between. The CDR3 has 15 residues. The DNA for the CDR3 is TGTGCCAGCAGCTTAGCCCCAGGGGATTTCACTGAAGCTTTCTTT. Protein sequence: CASSLAPGDFTEAFF.

The rearrangement uses TRBV5-4 and TRBJ1-1; tentatively, D is TRBD1 (6 bases). Germline-derived CDR1 and CDR2 are SGHNT and YYREEE (reference sequence). The CDR3 consists of 16 residues. Trimming pared 4 bases from V and 1 base from J, leaving 17 bases between. CDR3 in amino acids: CASSGFITGPNTEAFF. The CDR3 bases are TGTGCCAGCAGCGGGTTTATCACAGGGCCGAACACTGAAGCTTTCTTT.

The rearrangement uses TRBV2 and TRBJ1-2; D is uncertain. Trimming pared 5 bases from V and 5 bases from J, leaving 6 bases between. The V gene's germline CDR1 is SNHLY and CDR2 FYNNEI. The CDR3 sequence is 11 residues long. CDR3 sequence (DNA): TGTGCCAGCAGTTCTGAGTATGGCTACACCTTC. Its protein product is CASSSEYGYTF.

J is TRBJ1-1 and V is TRBV5-5; tentative D call: TRBD1 (6 bases). Germline V gives CDR1 SGHKS, CDR2 YYEKEE (reference sequence). V dropped 0 bases and J dropped 1 base, with 7 bases sitting between them. The CDR3 contains 14 residues. The CDR3 region has the DNA TGTGCCAGCAGCTTGGTACAGGGGAACACTGAAGCTTTCTTT. Encoded protein: CASSLVQGNTEAFF.

This sequence joins TRBV7-8 and TRBJ2-1, with 9 nucleotides matching TRBD2. The length of the CDR3 is 16 residues. The germline V gene has CDR1 SGHVS and CDR2 FQNEAQ. Trimming at V came to 3 bases and at J to 5 bases, leaving 8 bases not matched to a gene. The CDR3 nucleotides read TGTGCCAGCAGCTTCAGTGGCGGGAGGGGTGACAATGAGCAGTTCTTC. Protein: CASSFSGGRGDNEQFF.

The J gene is TRBJ1-2, the V gene TRBV15; no definite D call. Germline V CDR1 and CDR2: LNHNV, YYDKDF (reference sequence). The CDR3 is 13 amino acids. Trimming left V 5 bases short and J 7 bases short, with 14 bases between. The chain's CDR3 is CATSRGRVSGYTF. The DNA of the CDR3 is TGTGCCACCAGCCGAGGACGGGTCTCTGGCTACACCTTC.

V and J are TRBV5-1 and TRBJ1-2, with TRBD1 identical over 10 bases. Germline CDR1 reads SGHRS; CDR2 reads YFSETQ. This CDR3 has 13 residues. V lost 7 bases, J lost 5 bases, and 5 bases stayed unmatched. CDR3 protein: CASATGGGYGYTF. CDR3 bases: TGCGCCAGCGCGACAGGGGGCGGGTATGGCTACACCTTC.

The chain is built from TRBV24-1 and TRBJ2-1; a possible D gene is TRBD1 (6 bases). This CDR3 spans 15 amino acids. V was cut by 2 bases and J by 8 bases, with 15 bases left in between. Germline lookup yields CDR1 KGHDR and CDR2 SFDVKD. The DNA for the CDR3 is TGTGCCACCAGTGATTACAGGGAAAGCAAGGATGAGCAGTTCTTC. Translation: CATSDYRESKDEQFF.

Only one count was recorded for this clone. The chain joins TRBV9 to TRBJ1-6; D gene ambiguous. Per the germline V gene, CDR1 is SGDLS and CDR2 is YYNGEE. V shed 3 bases and J shed 13 bases, with 11 bases lying between them. This CDR3 region has 12 residues. CDR3 coding DNA: TGTGCCAGCAGCGACGGCCCCGGGCCCCTCCACTTT. Translating it yields CASSDGPGPLHF.

V gene TRBV7-2 combines with J gene TRBJ1-1, with 9 nucleotides matching TRBD1. Germline V gives CDR1 SGHTA, CDR2 FQGNSA. V lost 5 bases to trimming and J lost 4 bases; unmatched junction nucleotides: 8. The CDR3 consists of 15 residues. The CDR3 DNA follows: TGTGCCAGCAGCCTAAGGACAGGGGTTCTCACTGAAGCTTTCTTT. Translation gives CASSLRTGVLTEAFF.

J is TRBJ1-2 and V is TRBV30; 10 bases agree with TRBD1. The CDR3 is made up of 15 amino acids. Germline assignment: CDR1 GTSNPN and CDR2 SVGIG (reference sequence). V trimming: 3 bases; J trimming: 4 bases; junction bases outside the gene matches: 8. As DNA, the CDR3 is TGTGCCTGGAGCCCGGGACAGGGGAAGCTCTATGGCTACACCTTC. Amino acids: CAWSPGQGKLYGYTF.

This chain uses TRBV5-6 with TRBJ1-1, with 7 bases that match TRBD1. Per the germline V gene, CDR1 is SGHDT and CDR2 is YYEEEE. J gave up 6 bases and V 4 bases, and 6 bases lay outside the gene matches. The CDR3 has 13 amino acids. The CDR3 bases are TGTGCCAGCAGCCTCAGGGGGAGTGCTGAAGCTTTCTTT. Translated: CASSLRGSAEAFF.

This chain uses TRBV29-1 with TRBJ1-5; 7 bases are a match to TRBD1. From germline, CDR1 is SQVTM and CDR2 ANQGSEA. The CDR3 is 13 amino acids. The junction had 8 bases not matched to a gene; V was cut back by 7 bases and J by 5 bases. The CDR3 spells CSAATGSDQPQHF. For the CDR3, the DNA is TGCAGCGCAGCGACAGGGTCTGATCAGCCCCAGCATTTT. Full variable domain (rest looked up from reference TRBV29-1 and TRBJ1-5): SAVISQKPSRDICQRGTSLTIQCQVDSQVTMMFWYRQQPGQSLTLIATANQGSEATYESGFVIDKFPISRPNLTFSTLTVSNMSPEDSSIYLCSAATGSDQPQHFGDGTRLSIL.

The chain carries TRBV19 and TRBJ2-2; TRBD1 might be the D (6 bases). The CDR3 is 14 residues long. Germline lookup yields CDR1 LNHDA and CDR2 SQIVND (reference sequence). With 6 bases removed from V and 5 bases from J, the gap between germline ends came to 13 bases. This CDR3 is CASRTGLGTGELFF. The CDR3 DNA follows: TGTGCCAGTAGGACAGGTTTGGGTACCGGGGAGCTGTTTTTT. Variable domain in full (rest from reference TRBV19 and TRBJ2-2): DGGITQSPKYLFRKEGQNVTLSCEQNLNHDAMYWYRQDPGQGLRLIYYSQIVNDFQKGDIAEGYSVSREKKESFPLTVTSAQKNPTAFYLCASRTGLGTGELFFGEGSRLTVL.

The J gene is TRBJ1-1, the V gene TRBV7-2; 8 nucleotides line up with TRBD1. CDR1 and CDR2 from the germline V gene are SGHTA and FQGNSA. J gave up 3 bases and V 1 base, and 4 bases lay outside the gene matches. The CDR3 is 15 residues long. The CDR3 region has the DNA TGTGCCAGCAGCTTAGATCCAGGGGGCTACACTGAAGCTTTCTTT. It is translated as CASSLDPGGYTEAFF.